The 10 T cell receptor beta chains reported below all come from one sample, sequenced in a study of control samples from healthy donors and cancer patients. Using immunoSEQ multiplex PCR, the repertoire was profiled, and TCRdb retains in-frame clones only, with some absent. Of about 46,000 clones listed, around nine tenths were seen once; the top ten hold around 40%. The sample comprised PBMCs. The receptor source for this set is a man aged 50 or older with head and neck cancer.

This clone was detected only a few times. This sequence joins TRBV27 and TRBJ1-2; TRBD1 matches 8 bases. Trimming removed 5 bases from V and 4 bases from J; junction bases left unmatched: 9. This CDR3 region has 15 residues. Germline V CDR1 and CDR2: MNHEY, SMNVEV (reference sequence). The CDR3 is CASSQGAGYGYGYTF. CDR3 nucleotides: TGTGCCAGCAGTCAGGGGGCAGGGTACGGCTATGGCTACACCTTC.

CDR3 nucleotides: TGTGCCAGTACTCCAGGGGGAAACTCACCCCTCCACTTT. Translating gives CASTPGGNSPLHF. The chain carries TRBV19 and TRBJ1-6; 7 positions match TRBD1. The germline V gene has CDR1 LNHDA and CDR2 SQIVND (reference sequence). With 7 bases clipped from V and 10 bases from J, the junction kept 7 bases outside the gene matches. There are 13 residues in the CDR3.

The J gene is TRBJ2-7, the V gene TRBV7-2; TRBD1 aligns across 8 bases. The junction had 9 bases not matched to a gene; V was cut back by 5 bases and J by 9 bases. Germline CDR1 and CDR2: SGHTA and FQGNSA. The CDR3 contains 13 residues. The chain's CDR3 is CASSEAGGGRQYF. CDR3 DNA sequence: TGTGCCAGCAGCGAGGCAGGGGGCGGTCGGCAGTACTTC.

The chain has TRBV9 and TRBJ2-7; TRBD2 matches 14 bases. The germline CDR1 and CDR2 sequences are SGDLS and YYNGEE. Trimming took 3 bases from V and 6 from J; bases not matched to a gene: 2. The CDR3 is made up of 14 amino acids. CDR3 in amino acids: CASSGLAGGSEQYF. DNA of the CDR3: TGTGCCAGCAGCGGACTAGCGGGAGGGTCCGAGCAGTACTTC.

The V call is TRBV6-5, the J call TRBJ1-1; TRBD1 is a possible D gene (6 bases). Germline values: CDR1 MNHEY, CDR2 SVGAGI. The V and J ends lost 6 bases and 2 bases respectively, with 13 bases between them. The CDR3 is 14 amino acids. The chain's CDR3 is CASRGARRNTEAFF. The CDR3 coding sequence is TGTGCCAGCAGGGGGGCCCGTCGAAACACTGAAGCTTTCTTT.

V and J are TRBV5-4 and TRBJ2-7, with D perhaps assigned TRBD1 or TRBD2 (6 bases each). Trimming shortened V by 3 bases and J by 2 bases, and 15 bases separated the two germline ends. CDR1 SGHNT and CDR2 YYREEE come from the germline V gene (reference sequence). The CDR3 has 15 amino acids. As DNA, the CDR3 is TGTGCCAGCAGCTGGGGGGCTCCGGGGACCTACGAGCAGTACTTC. It yields the protein CASSWGAPGTYEQYF.

This chain joins TRBV18 and TRBJ2-2, with TRBD1 as a possible D gene (6 bases). CDR3 length: 15 amino acids. Trimming removed 6 bases from V and 5 bases from J, with 16 bases in between. The germline CDR1 and CDR2 sequences are KGHSH and LQKENI. CDR3 sequence: CASSPGTSLTGELFF. The CDR3 DNA reads as TGTGCCAGCTCCCCGGGGACAAGTCTGACCGGGGAGCTGTTTTTT.

The V gene is TRBV24-1, the J gene TRBJ2-3; 7 bases are shared with TRBD2. Germline-derived CDR1 and CDR2 are KGHDR and SFDVKD. The CDR3 length is 14 residues. After removal of 9 bases from V and 2 bases from J, the junction contained 7 bases not matched to a gene. The CDR3 DNA follows: TGTGCCACCTCCGGCGGGGGAGCCACAGATACGCAGTATTTT. Its protein product is CATSGGGATDTQYF.

V and J are TRBV29-1 and TRBJ1-1; TRBD1 agrees at 8 bases. The V and J ends lost 7 bases and 4 bases, in that order; junction bases with no gene match: 5. The germline CDR1 and CDR2 sequences are SQVTM and ANQGSEA. This CDR3 contains 12 residues. In nucleotides, the CDR3 is TGCAGCGGGGGTGGACAGGGCACTGAAGCTTTCTTT. Protein: CSGGGQGTEAFF.

The chain has TRBV4-3 and TRBJ2-3; 7 nucleotides agree with TRBD1. This CDR3 has 16 amino acids. CDR1 and CDR2 from the germline V gene are LGHNA and YSLEER. V shed 1 base and J 3 bases; nucleotides not matched to a gene: 7. CDR3 in amino acids: CASSQVYTGATDTQYF. In DNA, the CDR3 is TGCGCCAGCAGCCAAGTGTACACAGGGGCTACAGATACGCAGTATTTT.